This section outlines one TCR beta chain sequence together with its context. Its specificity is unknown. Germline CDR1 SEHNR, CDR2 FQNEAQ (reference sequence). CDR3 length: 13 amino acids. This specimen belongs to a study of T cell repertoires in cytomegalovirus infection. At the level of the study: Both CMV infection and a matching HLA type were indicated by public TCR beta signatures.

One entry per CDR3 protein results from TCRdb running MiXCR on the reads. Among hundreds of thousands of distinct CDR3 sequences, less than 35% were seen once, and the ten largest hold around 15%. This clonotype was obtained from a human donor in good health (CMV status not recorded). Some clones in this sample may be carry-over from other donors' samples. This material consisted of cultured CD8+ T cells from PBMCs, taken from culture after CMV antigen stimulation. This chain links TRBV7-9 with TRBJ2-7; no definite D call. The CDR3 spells CAGSLRESYEQYV. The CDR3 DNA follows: TGTGCCGGCAGCTTAAGAGAGTCCTACGAGCAGTACGTC.